This TCR beta chain was profiled in a study of cytomegalovirus exposure and HLA in healthy donors. Trimming took 1 base from V and 1 from J, leaving 4 bases between them. Germline-derived CDR1 and CDR2 are SGHAT and FQNNGV. CDR3 length: 14 amino acids. The PCR contained 60 Vbeta and 13 Jbeta primers. This table comes from immunoSEQ multiplex PCR, and its TCRdb copy is limited to in-frame clones, with some not included. The sample lists some 120,000 clones, 75% to 85% seen once, with 2.5% to 3% in the top ten. Comment on this clone: The antigen is undetermined.

Findings of the study overall: TCR beta V segments were, for the most part, productive about 87% or about 30% of the time in an earlier analysis. Later work found that TCR association rates differed between HLA loci; DRB1 had the most and HLA-C the fewest. Indistinguishability led to the exclusion of some V segments, TRBV6-2 and TRBV6-3 included. Most TCR sequences proved rare, with some public TCRs found in many donors.

The sample comprised PBMCs. The V and J genes are TRBV11-2 and TRBJ2-2; D is unresolved. The receptor was derived from a man younger than 45 in good health and CMV-seronegative. The CDR3 spells CASSLGQNTGELFF. The CDR3 DNA sequence: TGTGCCAGCAGCTTAGGACAGAACACCGGGGAGCTGTTTTTT. The variable domain in full, completed from reference TRBV11-2 and TRBJ2-2, reads EAGVAQSPRYKIIEKRQSVAFWCNPISGHATLYWYQQILGQGPKLLIQFQNNGVVDDSQLPKDRFSAERLKGVDSTLKIQPAKLEDSAVYLCASSLGQNTGELFFGEGSRLTVL.